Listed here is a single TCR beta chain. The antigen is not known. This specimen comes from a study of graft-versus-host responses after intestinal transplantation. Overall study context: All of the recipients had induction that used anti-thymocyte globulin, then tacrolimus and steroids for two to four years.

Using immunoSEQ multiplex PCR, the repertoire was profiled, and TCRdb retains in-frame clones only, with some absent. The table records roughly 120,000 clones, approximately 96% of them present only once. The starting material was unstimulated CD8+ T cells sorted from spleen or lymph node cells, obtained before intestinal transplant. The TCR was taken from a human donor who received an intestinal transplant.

The CDR3 loop is CASRQGYEQYF. CDR3 coding DNA: TGTGCCAGCAGGCAGGGTTACGAGCAGTACTTC. The chain couples TRBV27 to TRBJ2-7, with D possibly being TRBD1 (5 bases). The ends were cut back, 6 bases at V and 4 bases at J, with 7 bases in the middle. The CDR3 totals 11 residues. Germline values: CDR1 MNHEY, CDR2 SMNVEV (reference sequence).